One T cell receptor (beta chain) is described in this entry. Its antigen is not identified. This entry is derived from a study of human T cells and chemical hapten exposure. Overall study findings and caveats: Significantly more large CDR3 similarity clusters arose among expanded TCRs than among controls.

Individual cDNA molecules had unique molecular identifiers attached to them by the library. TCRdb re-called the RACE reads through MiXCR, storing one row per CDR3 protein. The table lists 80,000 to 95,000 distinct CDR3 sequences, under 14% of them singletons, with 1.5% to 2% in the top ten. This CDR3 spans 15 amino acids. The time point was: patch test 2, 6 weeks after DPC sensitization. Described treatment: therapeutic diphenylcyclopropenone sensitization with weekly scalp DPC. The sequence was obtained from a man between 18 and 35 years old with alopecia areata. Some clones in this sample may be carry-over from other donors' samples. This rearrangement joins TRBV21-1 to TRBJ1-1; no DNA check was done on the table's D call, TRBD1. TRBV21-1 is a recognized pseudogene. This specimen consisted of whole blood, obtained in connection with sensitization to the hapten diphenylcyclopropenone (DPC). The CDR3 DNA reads TGTGCCAGCAGCCCACAGACAGGCGAGAACACTGAAGCTCTCTTT. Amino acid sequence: CASSPQTGENTEALF.